One and the same sample provided the 25 T cell receptor beta chains below, sequenced in a study of blood T cell repertoires in COVID-19. This table comes from immunoSEQ multiplex PCR, and its TCRdb copy is limited to in-frame clones, with some not included. The sample yields about 190,000 clones, around 79% seen once. The sequenced material came from peripheral blood. The receptors come from a woman aged 45-65 years with acute or convalescent COVID-19.

The chain employs TRBV18 and TRBJ2-5; 10 bases align to TRBD1. This CDR3 has 15 amino acids. Germline V gene lookup returns CDR1 KGHSH and CDR2 LQKENI. V lost 4 bases to trimming and J lost 5 bases; unmatched junction nucleotides: 7. The CDR3 loop reads CASSLSGTGAETQYF. The DNA of the CDR3 is TGTGCCAGCTCACTCTCCGGGACAGGGGCCGAGACCCAGTACTTC.

The gene calls are TRBV6-5 and TRBJ2-7; 7 bases are shared with TRBD1. The CDR3 covers 11 residues. Germline loops: CDR1 MNHEY, CDR2 SVGAGI. Unmatched junction bases numbered 6, after V lost 7 bases and J lost 9 bases. CDR3 nucleotide sequence: TGTGCCAGCACCGAGAGGGACAGGCAGTACTTC. Protein sequence: CASTERDRQYF.

The chain uses TRBV4-2 and TRBJ2-1, with 8 bases matching TRBD2. This CDR3 is built from 15 residues. Germline V gives CDR1 LGHNA, CDR2 YNFKEQ. With 4 bases clipped from V and 1 base from J, the junction kept 3 bases outside the gene matches. The chain's CDR3 is CASSRERGSYNEQFF. The CDR3 coding sequence is TGTGCCAGCAGCCGAGAGCGGGGGTCCTACAATGAGCAGTTCTTC.

This clone was recorded a few times. The CDR3 DNA reads TGTGCCAGCAGTTTAGCCGCGCCGACCGGGGAGCTGTTTTTT. Translating it yields CASSLAAPTGELFF. This chain links TRBV28 with TRBJ2-2; D is unresolved. The CDR3 loop spans 14 amino acids. Trimming took off 2 bases at V and 5 bases at J, with 9 bases between the two ends. Germline lookup yields CDR1 MDHEN and CDR2 SYDVKM.

The V and J genes are TRBV18 and TRBJ1-5; D not resolved. The CDR3 is 14 residues long. Germline CDR1 reads KGHSH; CDR2 reads LQKENI. Between the trimmed V and J ends, which lost 4 bases and 5 bases, there was a span of 12 bases. The CDR3, as DNA: TGTGCCAGCTCACTGGGCAGCCCAGATCAGCCCCAGCATTTT. Translating it yields CASSLGSPDQPQHF. The whole variable domain, filled in from reference TRBV18 and TRBJ1-5, reads NAGVMQNPRHLVRRRGQEARLRCSPMKGHSHVYWYRQLPEEGLKFMVYLQKENIIDESGMPKERFSAEFPKEGPSILRIQQVVRGDSAAYFCASSLGSPDQPQHFGDGTRLSIL.

The chain carries TRBV15 and TRBJ2-7; TRBD2 is a possible D gene (6 bases). The CDR3 consists of 15 residues. Between the trimmed V and J ends, which lost 0 bases and 1 base, there was a span of 10 bases. Germline V gene data show CDR1 as LNHNV and CDR2 as YYDKDF (reference sequence). Here the CDR3 DNA reads TGTGCCACCAGCAGAGATCCGGGAGCGTCCTACGAGCAGTACTTC. Translated, it gives CATSRDPGASYEQYF.

The table lists this clone with a count of one. The CDR3 DNA sequence: TGTGCCAGCAGCCCCCAGGGGGGTATCGGGGAGCTGTTTTTT. It specifies CASSPQGGIGELFF. V usage is TRBV9 and J usage is TRBJ2-2, with a possible D match to TRBD1 (7 bases). The germline CDR1 and CDR2 sequences are SGDLS and YYNGEE. Deletions cut 4 bases from V and 7 bases from J, with 14 bases between. The CDR3 is made up of 14 amino acids.

In its sample, this clone was seen once. The chain links TRBV5-6 to TRBJ2-7; tentative D call: TRBD1 (5 bases). V dropped 0 bases and J dropped 6 bases, with 13 bases sitting between them. The V gene's germline CDR1 is SGHDT and CDR2 YYEEEE. The CDR3 has 14 amino acids. CDR3 amino acids: CASSLEGQGTEQYF. CDR3 bases: TGTGCCAGCAGCTTGGAGGGGCAGGGAACCGAGCAGTACTTC.

V gene TRBV7-9 combines with J gene TRBJ2-1; D gene unclear. The germline V gene encodes CDR1 SEHNR and CDR2 FQNEAQ (reference sequence). Trimming stripped 3 bases from V and 6 bases from J, with 6 bases between. This CDR3 is 12 amino acids long. CDR3: CASSLTGNEQFF. CDR3 sequence (DNA): TGTGCCAGCAGCTTGACGGGCAATGAGCAGTTCTTC.

This chain links TRBV7-2 with TRBJ2-7; 8 bases match TRBD1. This CDR3 is built from 13 residues. Germline CDR1 reads SGHTA; CDR2 reads FQGNSA. Trimming at V came to 2 bases and at J to 4 bases, leaving 1 base not matched to a gene. In nucleotides, the CDR3 is TGTGCCAGCAGCTTACAGGGGGCGTACGAGCAGTACTTC. Translating it yields CASSLQGAYEQYF. Combining the CDR3 with reference TRBV7-2 and TRBJ2-7 gives the whole variable domain GAGVSQSPSNKVTEKGKDVELRCDPISGHTALYWYRQSLGQGLEFLIYFQGNSAPDKSGLPSDRFSAERTGGSVSTLTIQRTQQEDSAVYLCASSLQGAYEQYFGPGTRLTVT.

The chain combines TRBV30 with TRBJ2-3; TRBD2 is a possible D gene (5 bases). Per the germline V gene, CDR1 is GTSNPN and CDR2 is SVGIG (reference sequence). CDR3 length equals 14 residues. V was shortened by 2 bases and J by 2 bases, with 11 bases between the two germline ends. The chain's CDR3 is CAWSRLAYTDTQYF. The CDR3 region has the DNA TGTGCCTGGAGTAGGCTAGCTTACACAGATACGCAGTATTTT.

Written as DNA, the CDR3 is TGTGCCAGCAGCGTAGTAACAGCTGAAGCTTTCTTT. Translating gives CASSVVTAEAFF. V usage is TRBV9 and J usage is TRBJ1-1; D is undetermined. This CDR3 contains 12 residues. V was clipped by 0 bases and J by 6 bases, with 6 bases between them. Germline lookup yields CDR1 SGDLS and CDR2 YYNGEE.

The chain uses TRBV4-3 and TRBJ1-2; 8 positions match TRBD1. The V gene's germline CDR1 is LGHNA and CDR2 YSLEER. V gave up 0 bases and J gave up 5 bases; unmatched junction bases: 14. There are 18 residues in the CDR3. Here the CDR3 DNA reads TGCGCCAGCAGCCAAGAAAAAGGACAGGGTCCGTTTAGATATGGCTACACCTTC. Amino acids: CASSQEKGQGPFRYGYTF.

J is TRBJ1-1 and V is TRBV6-1; D unclear. With 2 bases removed from V and 3 bases from J, the gap between germline ends came to 7 bases. CDR1 and CDR2 from the germline V gene are MNHNS and SASEGT. The CDR3 covers 13 residues. The DNA of the CDR3 is TGTGCCAGCAGTGAAAACTCCTACACTGAAGCTTTCTTT. This gives the protein CASSENSYTEAFF.

The chain has TRBV4-3 and TRBJ1-3; D unclear. This CDR3 comprises 17 residues. Trimming pared 1 base from V and 2 bases from J, leaving 15 bases between. The germline gives CDR1 LGHNA, CDR2 YSLEER. This CDR3 is CASSQVQPAGAGNTIYF. The CDR3 coding sequence is TGCGCCAGCAGCCAAGTGCAGCCTGCGGGAGCTGGAAACACCATATATTTT.

V is TRBV5-1 and J is TRBJ2-3, with 10 positions matching TRBD2. Germline V gene lookup returns CDR1 SGHRS and CDR2 YFSETQ. This CDR3 is 17 amino acids long. V shed 0 bases, J shed 5 bases, and the junction held 9 bases outside the gene matches. In DNA form, the CDR3 reads TGCGCCAGCAGCTTGGTACCGAGCGGGGGGGCCGGAGATACGCAGTATTTT. This gives the protein CASSLVPSGGAGDTQYF.

The chain employs TRBV6-5 and TRBJ2-7; 8 bases map to TRBD2. This CDR3 is 14 amino acids long. After removal of 8 bases from V and 2 bases from J, the junction contained 8 bases not matched to a gene. In germline, CDR1 is MNHEY, CDR2 SVGAGI. CDR3 protein: CASSGAGGPYEQYF. CDR3 nucleotides: TGTGCCAGCTCAGGGGCGGGAGGACCCTACGAGCAGTACTTC.

On this clone: One end of the junction is discordant with germline, which a read error may explain. The rearrangement uses TRBV19 and TRBJ2-3; 10 bases agree with TRBD1. CDR3 length equals 14 residues. From germline, CDR1 is LNHDA and CDR2 SQIVND (reference sequence). This chain's CDR3 is CASSIELAGQGRNF. The CDR3 DNA follows: TGTGCCAGTAGTATAGAATTAGCGGGACAGGGGCGGAATTTT.

The DNA for the CDR3 is TGCGCCAGCAGCTTGTGGGGCGGGGACAGGCGTAATTCACCCCTCCACTTT. Translation gives CASSLWGGDRRNSPLHF. This chain joins TRBV5-1 and TRBJ1-6; 8 bases fit TRBD1. Germline trimming cut 1 base from V and 6 bases from J; bases unmatched to any gene: 9. Germline V lookup: CDR1 SGHRS, CDR2 YFSETQ. The CDR3 contains 17 residues.

In the case of this clone: Within the sample, other DNA sequences also encode this same CDR3. The chain combines TRBV6-5 with TRBJ1-6; 8 bases align to TRBD1. With 6 bases clipped from V and 10 bases from J, the junction kept 8 bases outside the gene matches. In germline, CDR1 is MNHEY, CDR2 SVGAGI. This CDR3 is built from 14 residues. The CDR3 DNA is TGTGCCAGCAGCTATCTACAGGGGGACTCACCCCTCCACTTT. It is translated as CASSYLQGDSPLHF.

The rearrangement links TRBV2 to TRBJ1-3; D gene uncertain. Deletions cut 8 bases from V and 0 bases from J, with 8 bases between. The V gene's germline CDR1 is SNHLY and CDR2 FYNNEI. The CDR3 is 13 amino acids. CDR3: CASLLSSGNTIYF. CDR3 DNA sequence: TGTGCCAGCCTCCTTTCCTCTGGAAACACCATATATTTT.

The chain has TRBV5-1 and TRBJ1-2; D is undetermined. This CDR3 has 13 amino acids. V was shortened by 0 bases and J by 8 bases, with 11 bases between the two germline ends. Germline CDR1 reads SGHRS; CDR2 reads YFSETQ. The CDR3 coding sequence is TGCGCCAGCAGCTTGGGTGCGGGCGGAGGCTACACCTTC. This encodes CASSLGAGGGYTF.

J is TRBJ2-3 and V is TRBV6-5; TRBD1 might be the D (5 bases). CDR1 and CDR2 (germline): MNHEY, SVGAGI. This CDR3 region has 15 residues. Trimming left V 2 bases short and J 4 bases short, with 13 bases between. The CDR3, as DNA: TGTGCCAGCAGTTACGGCCAGCAGGGCCCAGATACGCAGTATTTT. Its translation: CASSYGQQGPDTQYF.

Only one count was recorded for this clone. The chain links TRBV7-2 to TRBJ1-2; the match to TRBD1 covers 7 bases. CDR1 is SGHTA and CDR2 is FQGNSA in the germline V gene. The CDR3 runs 14 residues. The trim removed 5 bases at V and 4 bases at J, leaving 7 bases unmatched. CDR3 residues: CASSPQGGVYGYTF. The CDR3, as DNA: TGTGCCAGCAGCCCACAAGGGGGCGTCTATGGCTACACCTTC.

The chain employs TRBV10-2 and TRBJ2-7, with a weak D call TRBD1 (6 bases). There are 14 residues in the CDR3. V was clipped by 0 bases and J by 9 bases, with 15 bases between them. Germline V gene lookup returns CDR1 WSHSY and CDR2 SAAADI. CDR3 region: CASSESGQIEGQYF. CDR3 DNA: TGCGCCAGCAGTGAGTCCGGACAGATTGAGGGGCAGTACTTC.